This T cell receptor beta chain is from a study of OX40 agonist ivuxolimab in advanced cancers. This CDR3 comprises 15 residues. Germline CDR1 LGHNA, CDR2 YNFKEQ. With 0 bases clipped from V and 5 bases from J, the junction kept 6 bases outside the gene matches. Produced via immunoSEQ multiplex PCR; TCRdb's table is partial and in-frame only. Found here are 21,000 or so clones, 80% to 90% of them singletons; the top ten hold 21%. The rearrangement uses TRBV4-2 and TRBJ2-7, with 8 nucleotides matching TRBD2. The sequencing used CD4+ or CD8+ T cells sorted from blood, collected in a trial of the OX40 agonist ivuxolimab. This sequence was found in an adult with an advanced solid tumor such as melanoma, head and neck, liver or kidney cancer. CDR3 in amino acids: CASSQDANGGDEQYF. The CDR3 DNA sequence: TGTGCCAGCAGCCAAGACGCAAACGGGGGGGACGAGCAGTACTTC.